This TCR beta chain derives from a study of PD-1 blockade in classical Hodgkin lymphoma. Study-wide findings and caveats: CD4+ TCR diversity, unlike CD8+, rose significantly by C4D1.

Generated by immunoSEQ multiplex PCR, the TCRdb table keeps only in-frame clones and is missing some. The table includes roughly 96,000 clones, about 93% detected once. Only a few counts were recorded for this clone. What it binds is unknown. Time point given: cycle 4 day 1 (C4D1), after more than 5 weeks of nivolumab. Every patient experienced relapse after autologous stem cell transplantation, and brentuximab vedotin exposure varied. Germline V gene data show CDR1 as MNHEY and CDR2 as SVGAGI. The ends were cut back, 10 bases at V and 6 bases at J, with 7 bases in the middle. The CDR3 loop spans 10 amino acids.

The chain carries TRBV6-5 and TRBJ1-5, with unresolved D. The starting material was peripheral blood mononuclear cells (PBMCs), obtained before the fourth cycle of nivolumab. The clonotype was recovered from a human donor with classical Hodgkin lymphoma. This chain's CDR3 is CATGSQPQHF. The CDR3 DNA reads as TGTGCCACCGGAAGTCAGCCCCAGCATTTT.